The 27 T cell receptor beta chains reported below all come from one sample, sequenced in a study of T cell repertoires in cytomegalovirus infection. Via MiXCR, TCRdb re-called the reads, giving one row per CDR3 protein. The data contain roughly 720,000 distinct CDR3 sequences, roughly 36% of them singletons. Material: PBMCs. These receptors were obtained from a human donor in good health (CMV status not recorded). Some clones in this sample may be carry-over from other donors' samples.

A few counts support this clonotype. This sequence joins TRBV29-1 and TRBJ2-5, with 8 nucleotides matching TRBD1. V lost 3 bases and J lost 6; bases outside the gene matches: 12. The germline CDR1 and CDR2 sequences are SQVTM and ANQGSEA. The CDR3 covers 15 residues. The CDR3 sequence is CSVELETGEGKTQYF. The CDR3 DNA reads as TGCAGCGTTGAGTTGGAGACAGGGGAAGGGAAGACCCAGTACTTC.

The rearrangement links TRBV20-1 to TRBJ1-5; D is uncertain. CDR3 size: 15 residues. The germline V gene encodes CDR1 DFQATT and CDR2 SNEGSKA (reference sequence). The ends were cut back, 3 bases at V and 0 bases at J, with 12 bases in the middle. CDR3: CSASDGTYSNQPQHF. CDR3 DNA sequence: TGCAGTGCTAGTGACGGAACGTATAGCAATCAGCCCCAGCATTTT.

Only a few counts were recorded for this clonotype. In DNA form, the CDR3 reads TGTGCCAGCAGTTTTGTAGGGGGCAATAGCAATCAGCCCCAGCATTTT. Its translation is CASSFVGGNSNQPQHF. This chain uses TRBV28 with TRBJ1-5; 7 positions match TRBD1. The length of the CDR3 is 16 residues. From germline, CDR1 is MDHEN and CDR2 SYDVKM. After removal of 3 bases from V and 0 bases from J, the junction contained 5 bases not matched to a gene.

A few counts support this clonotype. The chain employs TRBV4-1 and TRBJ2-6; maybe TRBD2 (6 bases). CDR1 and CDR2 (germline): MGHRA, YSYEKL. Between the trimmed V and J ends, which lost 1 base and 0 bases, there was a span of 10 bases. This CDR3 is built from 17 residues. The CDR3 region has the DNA TGCGCCAGCAGCCAAGCAGGGAGGCTCTCTGGGGCCAACGTCCTGACTTTC. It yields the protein CASSQAGRLSGANVLTF.

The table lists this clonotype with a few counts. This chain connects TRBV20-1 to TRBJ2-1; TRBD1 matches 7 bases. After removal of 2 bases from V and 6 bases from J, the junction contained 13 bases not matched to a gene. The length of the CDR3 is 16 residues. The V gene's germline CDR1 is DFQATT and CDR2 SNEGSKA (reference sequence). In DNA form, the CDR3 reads TGCAGTGCTAGAACCCTGACAGGGAGCCCCGTCAATGAGCAGTTCTTC. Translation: CSARTLTGSPVNEQFF.

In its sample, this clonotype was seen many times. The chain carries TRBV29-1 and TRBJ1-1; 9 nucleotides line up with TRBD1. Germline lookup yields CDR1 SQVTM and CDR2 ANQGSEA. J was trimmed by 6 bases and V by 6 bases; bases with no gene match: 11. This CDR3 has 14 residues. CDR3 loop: CSVPFGTGNSEAFF. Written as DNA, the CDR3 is TGCAGCGTCCCTTTCGGGACAGGGAATTCTGAAGCTTTCTTT. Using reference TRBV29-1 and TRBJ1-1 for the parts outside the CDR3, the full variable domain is SAVISQKPSRDICQRGTSLTIQCQVDSQVTMMFWYRQQPGQSLTLIATANQGSEATYESGFVIDKFPISRPNLTFSTLTVSNMSPEDSSIYLCSVPFGTGNSEAFFGQGTRLTVV.

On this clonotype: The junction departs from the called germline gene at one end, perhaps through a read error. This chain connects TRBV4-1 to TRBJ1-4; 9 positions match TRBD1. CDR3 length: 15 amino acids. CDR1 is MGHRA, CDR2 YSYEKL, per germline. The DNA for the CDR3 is TGCTCCAGCAGCCCCATTGGGACAGGGAATGAAAAACTGTTTTTT. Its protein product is CSSSPIGTGNEKLFF.

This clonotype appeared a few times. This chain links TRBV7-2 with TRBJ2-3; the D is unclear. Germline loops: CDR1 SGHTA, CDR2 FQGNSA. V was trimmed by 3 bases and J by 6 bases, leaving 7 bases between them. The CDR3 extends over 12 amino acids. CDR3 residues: CASSLSKDTQYF. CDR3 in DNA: TGTGCCAGCAGCTTGAGTAAGGATACGCAGTATTTT.

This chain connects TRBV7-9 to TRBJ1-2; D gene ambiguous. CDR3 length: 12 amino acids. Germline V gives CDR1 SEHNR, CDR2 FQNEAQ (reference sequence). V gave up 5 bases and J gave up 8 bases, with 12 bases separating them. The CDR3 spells CASSLPGGGYTF. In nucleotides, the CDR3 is TGTGCCAGCAGCCTCCCGGGTGGAGGCTACACCTTC. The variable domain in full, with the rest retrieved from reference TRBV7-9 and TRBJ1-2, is DTGVSQNPRHKITKRGQNVTFRCDPISEHNRLYWYRQTLGQGPEFLTYFQNEAQLEKSRLLSDRFSAERPKGSFSTLEIQRTEQGDSAMYLCASSLPGGGYTFGSGTRLTVV.

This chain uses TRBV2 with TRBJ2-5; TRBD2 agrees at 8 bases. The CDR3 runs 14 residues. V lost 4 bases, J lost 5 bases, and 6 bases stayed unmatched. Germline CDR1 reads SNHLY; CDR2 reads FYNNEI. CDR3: CASSGERGTETQYF. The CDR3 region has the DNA TGTGCCAGCAGTGGGGAGCGGGGGACTGAGACCCAGTACTTC. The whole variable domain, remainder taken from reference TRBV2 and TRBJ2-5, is EPEVTQTPSHQVTQMGQEVILRCVPISNHLYFYWYRQILGQKVEFLVSFYNNEISEKSEIFDDQFSVERPDGSNFTLKIRSTKLEDSAMYFCASSGERGTETQYFGPGTRLLVL.

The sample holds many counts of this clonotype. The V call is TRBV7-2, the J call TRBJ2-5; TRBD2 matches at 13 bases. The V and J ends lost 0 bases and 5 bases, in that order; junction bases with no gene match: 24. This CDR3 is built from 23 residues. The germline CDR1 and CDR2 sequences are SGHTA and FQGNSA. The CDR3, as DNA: TGTGCCAGCAGCTTAGCGGCTGTCGGTTTCCCCGGGACTAGCGGGGAAACGGGGGAGACCCAGTACTTC. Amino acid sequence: CASSLAAVGFPGTSGETGETQYF.

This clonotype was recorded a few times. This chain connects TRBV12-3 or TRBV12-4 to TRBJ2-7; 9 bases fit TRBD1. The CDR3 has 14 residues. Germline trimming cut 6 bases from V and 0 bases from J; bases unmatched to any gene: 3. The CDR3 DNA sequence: TGTGCCAGCAGAATGACAGGGGGCTCCTACGAGCAGTACTTC. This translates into CASRMTGGSYEQYF.

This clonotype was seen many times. CDR3 sequence: CASSFTLSSYEQYF. CDR3 coding DNA: TGTGCCAGCAGCTTCACGTTGAGCTCCTACGAGCAGTACTTC. The gene calls are TRBV11-2 and TRBJ2-7, with unresolved D. The CDR3 sequence is 14 residues long. V dropped 3 bases and J dropped 0 bases, with 9 bases sitting between them. The V gene's germline CDR1 is SGHAT and CDR2 FQNNGV.

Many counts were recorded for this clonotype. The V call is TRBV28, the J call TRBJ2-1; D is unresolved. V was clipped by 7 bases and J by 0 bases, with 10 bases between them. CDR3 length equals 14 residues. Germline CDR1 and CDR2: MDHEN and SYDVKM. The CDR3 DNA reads TGTGCCAGCACTCCCCGTAGCTCCTACAATGAGCAGTTCTTC. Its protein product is CASTPRSSYNEQFF.

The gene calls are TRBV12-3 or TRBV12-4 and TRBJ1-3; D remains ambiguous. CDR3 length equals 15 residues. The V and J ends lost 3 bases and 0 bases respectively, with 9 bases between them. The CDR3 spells CASSLVPDSGNTIYF. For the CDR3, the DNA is TGTGCCAGCAGTTTGGTTCCGGACTCTGGAAACACCATATATTTT.

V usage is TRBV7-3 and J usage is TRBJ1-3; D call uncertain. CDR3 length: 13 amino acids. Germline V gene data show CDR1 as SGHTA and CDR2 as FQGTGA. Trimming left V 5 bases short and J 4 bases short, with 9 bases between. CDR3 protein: CASSQREGNTIYF. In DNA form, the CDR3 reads TGTGCCAGCAGCCAAAGGGAGGGAAACACCATATATTTT.

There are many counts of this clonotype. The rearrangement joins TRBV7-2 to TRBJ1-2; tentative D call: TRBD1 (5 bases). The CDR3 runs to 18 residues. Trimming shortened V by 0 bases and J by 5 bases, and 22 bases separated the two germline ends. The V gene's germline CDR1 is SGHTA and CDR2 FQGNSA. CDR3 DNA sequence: TGTGCCAGCAGCTTAGCCCTCCGGGGTACAGGAAGAATTTATGGCTACACCTTC. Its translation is CASSLALRGTGRIYGYTF.

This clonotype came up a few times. CDR3 protein: CASSGQAGYNEQFF. In DNA form, the CDR3 reads TGTGCCAGTAGCGGACAGGCGGGGTACAATGAGCAGTTCTTC. The chain is built from TRBV19 and TRBJ2-1; D is perhaps TRBD1 (7 bases). Trimming cost V 6 bases and J 4 bases, with 13 bases left between them. The CDR3 is made up of 14 amino acids. Germline lookup yields CDR1 LNHDA and CDR2 SQIVND (reference sequence). Full variable domain (rest looked up from reference TRBV19 and TRBJ2-1): DGGITQSPKYLFRKEGQNVTLSCEQNLNHDAMYWYRQDPGQGLRLIYYSQIVNDFQKGDIAEGYSVSREKKESFPLTVTSAQKNPTAFYLCASSGQAGYNEQFFGPGTRLTVL.

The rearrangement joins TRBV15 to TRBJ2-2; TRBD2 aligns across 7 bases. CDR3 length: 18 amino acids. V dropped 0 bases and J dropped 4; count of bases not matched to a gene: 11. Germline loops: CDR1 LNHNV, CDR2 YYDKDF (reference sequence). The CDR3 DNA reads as TGTGCCACCAGCAGAGATCGGGGAGGGAGGAGGGTCACCGGGGAGCTGTTTTTT. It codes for CATSRDRGGRRVTGELFF.

CDR3 in DNA: TGTGCCATCAGGGACTTAGCGGGGGGCACAGATACGCAGTATTTT. Amino acids: CAIRDLAGGTDTQYF. The rearrangement links TRBV6-4 to TRBJ2-3; TRBD2 aligns across 9 bases. After removal of 10 bases from V and 1 base from J, the junction contained 9 bases not matched to a gene. The CDR3 extends over 15 amino acids. Germline CDR1 is MRHNA and CDR2 is SNTAGT.

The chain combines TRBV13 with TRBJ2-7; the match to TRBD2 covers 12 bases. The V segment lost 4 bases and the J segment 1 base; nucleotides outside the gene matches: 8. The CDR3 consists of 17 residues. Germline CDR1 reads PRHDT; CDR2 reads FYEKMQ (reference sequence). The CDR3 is CASSSSTGTSGSYEQYF. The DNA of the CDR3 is TGTGCCAGCAGCTCTTCTACCGGGACTAGCGGGTCCTACGAGCAGTACTTC.

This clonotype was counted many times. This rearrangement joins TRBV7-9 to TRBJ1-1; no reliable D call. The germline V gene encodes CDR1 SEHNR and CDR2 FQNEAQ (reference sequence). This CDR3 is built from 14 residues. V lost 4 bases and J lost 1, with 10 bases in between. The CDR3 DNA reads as TGTGCCAGCAGCTCGAGATTAGGGAACACTGAAGCTTTCTTT. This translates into CASSSRLGNTEAFF.

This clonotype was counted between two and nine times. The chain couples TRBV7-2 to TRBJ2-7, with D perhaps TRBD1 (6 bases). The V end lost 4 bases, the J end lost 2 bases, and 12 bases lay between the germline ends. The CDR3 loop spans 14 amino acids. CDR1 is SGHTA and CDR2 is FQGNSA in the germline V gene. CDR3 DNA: TGTGCCAGCAGCTCCGGGACAAGTACCTACGAGCAGTACTTC. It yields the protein CASSSGTSTYEQYF.

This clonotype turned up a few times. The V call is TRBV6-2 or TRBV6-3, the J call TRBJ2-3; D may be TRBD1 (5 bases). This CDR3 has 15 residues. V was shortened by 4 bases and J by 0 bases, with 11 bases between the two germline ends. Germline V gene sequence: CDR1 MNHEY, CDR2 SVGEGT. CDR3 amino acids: CASSWGASSTDTQYF. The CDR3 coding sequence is TGTGCCAGCAGTTGGGGCGCGAGCAGCACAGATACGCAGTATTTT.

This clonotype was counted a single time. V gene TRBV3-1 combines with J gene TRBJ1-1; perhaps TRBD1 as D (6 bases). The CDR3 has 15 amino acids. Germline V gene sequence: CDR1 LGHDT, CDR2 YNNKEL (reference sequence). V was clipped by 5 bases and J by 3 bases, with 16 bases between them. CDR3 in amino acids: CASSIQRGLYTEAFF. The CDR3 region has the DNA TGTGCCAGCAGCATACAAAGGGGGTTATACACTGAAGCTTTCTTT.

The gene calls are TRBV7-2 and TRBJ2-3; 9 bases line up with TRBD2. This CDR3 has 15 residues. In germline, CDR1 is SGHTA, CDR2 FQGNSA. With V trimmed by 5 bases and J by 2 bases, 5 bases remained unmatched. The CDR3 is CASSTTSGHTDTQYF. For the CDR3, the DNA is TGTGCCAGCAGCACAACTAGCGGGCACACAGATACGCAGTATTTT. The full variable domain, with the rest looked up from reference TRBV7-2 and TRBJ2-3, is GAGVSQSPSNKVTEKGKDVELRCDPISGHTALYWYRQSLGQGLEFLIYFQGNSAPDKSGLPSDRFSAERTGGSVSTLTIQRTQQEDSAVYLCASSTTSGHTDTQYFGPGTRLTVL.

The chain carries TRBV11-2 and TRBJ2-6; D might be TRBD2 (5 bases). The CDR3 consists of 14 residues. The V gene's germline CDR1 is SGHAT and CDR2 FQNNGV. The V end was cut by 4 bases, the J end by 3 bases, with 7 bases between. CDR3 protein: CASSSRDGANVLTF. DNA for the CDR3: TGTGCCAGCAGCTCTCGGGATGGGGCCAACGTCCTGACTTTC. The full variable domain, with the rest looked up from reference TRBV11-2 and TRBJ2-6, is EAGVAQSPRYKIIEKRQSVAFWCNPISGHATLYWYQQILGQGPKLLIQFQNNGVVDDSQLPKDRFSAERLKGVDSTLKIQPAKLEDSAVYLCASSSRDGANVLTFGAGSRLTVL.